What follows describes a single T cell receptor (beta chain). This clone was detected once. Its antigen remains undetermined. No per-base quality is available; no much larger clone lies one base away. These data come from a study of blood T cell repertoires in COVID-19 (dated by TCRdb to the early 2020s). Broadly, across the study: Collaborator samples came from the United States, Italy and Spain and covered acute and convalescent phases of COVID-19. The material from the prospective study consisted of cDNA or gDNA derived from T cells, B-cell-depleted T cells, or PBMCs. The dataset comprised deeply sampled blood TCRbeta repertoires from subjects exposed to, actively infected with, or recovered from COVID-19. The repertoires were released in a freely available public database meant as a resource for research on the immune response to SARS-CoV-2. The samples were drawn from two sources: the first 160 participants of the ongoing ImmuneRACE study, and 1,000 to 1,500 subjects contributed by 6 global collaborators. Sample metadata almost always included a de-identified subject ID, COVID-19 status, age in years and sex. Where available, HLA class I and class II types were obtained from metadata supplied by the sample provider rather than from assay-based typing. What the research found in general, with its limitations: How much clinical and demographic metadata was included differed by source and by participant, and the metadata was provided uncurated.

TCRbeta CDR3 regions were amplified from genomic DNA by means of the immunoSEQ Assay, a bias-controlled multiplex PCR. Under the source paper's analysis protocol: Nucleated cell counts per sample were estimated from amplification of reference gene primers within the assay. To quantify the absolute abundance of each unique TCRbeta CDR3 rearrangement, sequence reads were collapsed and filtered. For each sample, productive Simpson clonality was calculated as the square root of Simpson's diversity index across productive rearrangements. TCRdb took over this immuneACCESS table, retaining in-frame rearrangements with V and J assigned. Such tables are incomplete; in checked studies, under half of the missing clones stem from an unresolved V gene, and the remainder is unexplained. That table supplies the V and J calls and clone size; D and trimming were determined from the DNA. For this sample there are 250,000 to 350,000 clones; about 85% appear just once. Jointly, the top ten make up 2% to 3% of the sample.

Counted from cysteine to phenylalanine, this CDR3 has 14 amino acids. The kept DNA is CDR3 alone, 42 bases in frame from the first base. CDR1 and CDR2 (SNHLY, FYNNEI) derive from the germline V gene. V is pruned by 7 bases and J by 8 bases, leaving 10 bases of the junction without a gene match. Participants in the prospective study were aged roughly 18 to 100 years, lived in 20 to 30 United States geographic areas, and enrolled through a virtual design. In the prospective study, participants were assigned to cohorts based on the clinical history participants reported in a screening survey and a study questionnaire. For ImmuneRACE Cohort 3, a participant was defined as recovered based on two consecutive negative NP/OP PCR tests, clearance by a healthcare professional, or resolution of symptoms. Each participant in the prospective study had whole blood, serum and a nasopharyngeal or oropharyngeal swab collected by mobile phlebotomists. Prospective study participants could optionally give additional blood draws and questionnaires over an approximately two-month period. Blood samples from the prospective study were shipped frozen or at room temperature prior to DNA extraction.

Sequencing was performed on PBMCs or T cells enriched from blood (not recorded which). The chain joins TRBV2 to TRBJ2-1, with 8 bases in between that match TRBD1. The receptor was isolated from a woman aged 45-65 years who had recovered from COVID-19. The CDR3 amino acid sequence is: CASMWGAGQDEQFF. In nucleotide form, the sequence is TGTGCCAGCATGTGGGGCGCGGGACAGGATGAGCAGTTCTTC.